This TCR beta chain was profiled in a study of response to subunit inactivated influenza vaccine. TCRdb passed the RT-PCR reads through MiXCR, listing each CDR3 protein once. The sample contains hundreds of thousands of distinct CDR3 sequences, 15% to 19% of which appear only once. This clonotype was seen more than once but under ten times. The V gene end was trimmed by 3 bases and the J gene end by 5 bases; junction bases not matched to a gene: 6. The germline V gene has CDR1 ENHRY and CDR2 SYGVKD. This CDR3 is built from 14 residues. The chain couples TRBV10-3 to TRBJ1-1; 7 positions agree with TRBD1. The origin of this receptor is a man aged 50-60 years who received an inactivated influenza vaccine. The material was PBMCs from blood, obtained 11 to 12 days after vaccination. CDR3 nucleotide sequence: TGTGCCATCAGTGATAGGCAGGGGGTTACTGAAGCTTTCTTT. Amino acid sequence: CAISDRQGVTEAFF.